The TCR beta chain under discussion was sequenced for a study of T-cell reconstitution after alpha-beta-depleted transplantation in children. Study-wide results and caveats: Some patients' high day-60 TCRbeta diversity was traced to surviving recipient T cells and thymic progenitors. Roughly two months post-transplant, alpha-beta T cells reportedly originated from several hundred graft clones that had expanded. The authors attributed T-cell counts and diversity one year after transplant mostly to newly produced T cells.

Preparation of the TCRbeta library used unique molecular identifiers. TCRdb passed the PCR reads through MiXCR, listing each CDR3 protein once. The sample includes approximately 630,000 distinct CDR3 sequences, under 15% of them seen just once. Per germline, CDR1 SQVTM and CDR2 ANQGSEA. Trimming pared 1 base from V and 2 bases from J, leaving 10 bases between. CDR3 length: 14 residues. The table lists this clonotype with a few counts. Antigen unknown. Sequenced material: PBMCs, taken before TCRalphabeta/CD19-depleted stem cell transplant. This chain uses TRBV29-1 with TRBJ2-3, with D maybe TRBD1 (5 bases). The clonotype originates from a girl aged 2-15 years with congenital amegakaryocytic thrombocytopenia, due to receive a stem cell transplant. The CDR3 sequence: CSVEGNRYTDTQYF. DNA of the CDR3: TGCAGCGTTGAAGGAAACAGGTACACAGATACGCAGTATTTT.